Given below is one T cell receptor (beta chain) in context. Its antigen remains unknown. V lost 7 bases and J lost 4; bases outside the gene matches: 8. Germline lookup yields CDR1 SNHLY and CDR2 FYNNEI. CDR3 length: 14 residues. The data were obtained in a study of blood T cells in healthy people across ages. Whole-study findings and limits: PBMCs went unsorted, and a conclusive naive versus antigen-experienced comparison was therefore prevented.

Each donor was a healthy Caucasian individual from Russia, aged roughly 6 to 100. Next came a second PCR, run for roughly 7 to 12 cycles, which used a sample-barcoded 5' primer along with a J-beta primer mix. A template-switch adaptor with 12 random nucleotides tagged each cDNA molecule. Sequencing recovered at least 3 million CDR3-containing paired-end reads from each sample. One entry per CDR3 protein, called by TCRdb with MiXCR from the 5' RACE reads. The table records 1.4 million or so distinct CDR3 sequences, approximately 43% of them present only once. The V call is TRBV2, the J call TRBJ1-1, with TRBD1 identical over 8 bases. The material sequenced was blood. This clonotype originated in a woman between 18 and 29 years old in good health. The CDR3 spells CASTKGQGSTEAFF. DNA of the CDR3: TGTGCCAGCACTAAAGGACAGGGAAGCACTGAAGCTTTCTTT. Variable domain in full (rest from reference TRBV2 and TRBJ1-1): EPEVTQTPSHQVTQMGQEVILRCVPISNHLYFYWYRQILGQKVEFLVSFYNNEISEKSEIFDDQFSVERPDGSNFTLKIRSTKLEDSAMYFCASTKGQGSTEAFFGQGTRLTVV.